A selection of T cell receptor beta chains follows, all from one sample in a study of beta chain features in type 1 diabetes. The protocol was immunoSEQ multiplex PCR, while the TCRdb copy is restricted to in-frame clones and leaves out a portion. The table includes some 250,000 clones, 9.5% to 13% detected once. Sequenced input: naive CD4+ T cells from blood. Receptors were obtained from a man aged 25-45 years with type 1 diabetes. CDR3s leave out the opening cysteine and the closing phenylalanine or tryptophan. D genes are given only for firm matches. The size of a clone is reported for some rows only, either as once, few or many, or as a class for expanded clones.

V gene	D gene	J gene	clone size	CDR3 protein
TRBV7-2	-	TRBJ2-3	once	ASSLSSSDTQY
TRBV5-1	TRBD2	TRBJ2-1	few	ASSGTQTSGGHNEQF
TRBV6-5	TRBD1	TRBJ2-4	few	ASSRTGSKNIQY
TRBV29-1	TRBD1	TRBJ2-2	few	SGGTGGTGELF
TRBV7-2	TRBD1	TRBJ1-5	-	ASSQNRGSQPQH
TRBV9	TRBD2	TRBJ2-5	few	ASSVASGGNQETQY
TRBV4-2	TRBD1	TRBJ1-2	-	ASSHLDRGLNGYT
TRBV5-4	-	TRBJ2-7	few	ASSLEPYLGYEQY
TRBV6-6	-	TRBJ1-6	-	ASSYSQGLGGPLH
TRBV9	TRBD2	TRBJ2-1	-	ASSVVVGGFDYNEQF
TRBV9	TRBD1	TRBJ1-1	few	ASSAQGGNTEAF
TRBV4-2	TRBD1	TRBJ2-7	-	ASSQVDRGLGEQY
TRBV4-1	TRBD1	TRBJ2-7	-	ASSRSEGQGAYEQY
TRBV28	-	TRBJ1-2	-	ASRKRESGYT
TRBV18	-	TRBJ2-7	-	ASSGPDSYEQY
TRBV5-1	-	TRBJ2-7	-	ASSLVPPAPPGYEQY
TRBV9	-	TRBJ1-2	-	ASSPRDSSYGYT
TRBV25-1	TRBD1	TRBJ2-2	-	ASSELGTGGETGELF
TRBV9	TRBD2	TRBJ2-5	-	ASSPNSGTRETQY
TRBV28	-	TRBJ2-7	few	ASSFPQTYEQY
TRBV29-1	-	TRBJ2-3	-	SPRVATDTQY
TRBV5-4	TRBD2	TRBJ2-7	-	ASSRNGGAGAYEQY
TRBV7-9	-	TRBJ1-2	few	ASSLDTTYGYT
TRBV7-3	-	TRBJ2-5	few	ASSSGQRETQY
TRBV30	TRBD1	TRBJ1-2	-	AWLEGALGYT
TRBV4-2	-	TRBJ2-4	-	ASSPTGDIQY
TRBV7-2	-	TRBJ1-2	-	ASSEWRGEGYT
TRBV6-1	TRBD1	TRBJ1-2	-	ASSVSGTALFYGYT
TRBV4-2	TRBD2	TRBJ2-3	-	ASSQGGLAGGFTDTQY
TRBV5-4	-	TRBJ1-1	-	ASSLESGQGREAF
TRBV14	TRBD1	TRBJ2-6	-	ASSRPGQGAFGANVLT